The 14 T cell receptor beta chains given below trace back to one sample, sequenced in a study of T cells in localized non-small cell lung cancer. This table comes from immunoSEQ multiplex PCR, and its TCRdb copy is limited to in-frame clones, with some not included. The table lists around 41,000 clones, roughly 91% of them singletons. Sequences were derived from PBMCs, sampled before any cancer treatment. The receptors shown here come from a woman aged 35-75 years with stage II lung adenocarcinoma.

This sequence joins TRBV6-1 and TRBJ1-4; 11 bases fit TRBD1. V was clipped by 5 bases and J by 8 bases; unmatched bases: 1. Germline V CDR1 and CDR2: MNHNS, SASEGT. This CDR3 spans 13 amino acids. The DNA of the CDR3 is TGTGCCAGCAGTAGGGACAGGGGGGAAAAACTGTTTTTT. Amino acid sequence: CASSRDRGEKLFF.

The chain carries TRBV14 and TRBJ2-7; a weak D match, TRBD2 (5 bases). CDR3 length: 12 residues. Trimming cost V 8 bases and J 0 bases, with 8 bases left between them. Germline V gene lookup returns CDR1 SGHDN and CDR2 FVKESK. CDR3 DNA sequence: TGTGCCAGCCGGGGAAGCTCCTACGAGCAGTACTTC. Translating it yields CASRGSSYEQYF. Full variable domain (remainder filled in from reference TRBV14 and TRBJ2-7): EAGVTQFPSHSVIEKGQTVTLRCDPISGHDNLYWYRRVMGKEIKFLLHFVKESKQDESGMPNNRFLAERTGGTYSTLKVQPAELEDSGVYFCASRGSSYEQYFGPGTRLTVT.

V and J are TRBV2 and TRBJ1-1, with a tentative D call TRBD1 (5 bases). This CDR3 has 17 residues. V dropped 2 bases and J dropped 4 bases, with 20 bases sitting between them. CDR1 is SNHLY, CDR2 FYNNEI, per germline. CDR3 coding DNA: TGTGCCAGCAGTGAATATGTGTCAGGGTTCGGCGGCACTGAAGCTTTCTTT. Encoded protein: CASSEYVSGFGGTEAFF.

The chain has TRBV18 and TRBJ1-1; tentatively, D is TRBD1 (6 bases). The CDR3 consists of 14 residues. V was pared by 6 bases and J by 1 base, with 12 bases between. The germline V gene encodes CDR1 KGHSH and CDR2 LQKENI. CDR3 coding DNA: TGTGCCAGCTCTGCAGGGGCTGAGAACACTGAAGCTTTCTTT. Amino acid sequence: CASSAGAENTEAFF.

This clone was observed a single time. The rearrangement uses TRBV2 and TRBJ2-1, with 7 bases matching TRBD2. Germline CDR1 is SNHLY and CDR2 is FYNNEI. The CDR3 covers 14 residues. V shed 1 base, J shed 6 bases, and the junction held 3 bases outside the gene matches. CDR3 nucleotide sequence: TGTGCCAGCAGTGAAGGACTAGCATCCAATGAGCAGTTCTTC. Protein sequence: CASSEGLASNEQFF.

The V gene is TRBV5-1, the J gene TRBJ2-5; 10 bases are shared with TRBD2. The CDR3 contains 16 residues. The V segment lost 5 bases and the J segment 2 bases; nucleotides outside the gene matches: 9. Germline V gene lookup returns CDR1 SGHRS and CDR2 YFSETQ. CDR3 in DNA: TGCGCCAGCAGGATCCCTAGCGGGGGTTTTCAAGAGACCCAGTACTTC. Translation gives CASRIPSGGFQETQYF.

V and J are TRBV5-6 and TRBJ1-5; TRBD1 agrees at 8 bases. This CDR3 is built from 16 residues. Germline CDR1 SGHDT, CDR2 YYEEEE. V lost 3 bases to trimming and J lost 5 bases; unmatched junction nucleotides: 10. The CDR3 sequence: CASSSETGDSDQPQHF. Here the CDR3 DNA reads TGTGCCAGCAGCTCTGAGACAGGGGACTCGGATCAGCCCCAGCATTTT.

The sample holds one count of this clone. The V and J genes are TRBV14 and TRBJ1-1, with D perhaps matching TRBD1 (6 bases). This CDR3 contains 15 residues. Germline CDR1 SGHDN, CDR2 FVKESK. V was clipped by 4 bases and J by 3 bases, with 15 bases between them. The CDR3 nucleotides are TGTGCCAGCAGCCCGAGAAGAAGGGGGGACACTGAAGCTTTCTTT. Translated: CASSPRRRGDTEAFF.

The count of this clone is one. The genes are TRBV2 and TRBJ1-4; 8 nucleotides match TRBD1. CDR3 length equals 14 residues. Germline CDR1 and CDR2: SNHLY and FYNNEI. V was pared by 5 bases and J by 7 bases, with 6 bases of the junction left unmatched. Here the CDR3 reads CASSIGTGVEKLFF. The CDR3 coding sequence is TGTGCCAGCAGTATCGGGACAGGAGTTGAAAAACTGTTTTTT.

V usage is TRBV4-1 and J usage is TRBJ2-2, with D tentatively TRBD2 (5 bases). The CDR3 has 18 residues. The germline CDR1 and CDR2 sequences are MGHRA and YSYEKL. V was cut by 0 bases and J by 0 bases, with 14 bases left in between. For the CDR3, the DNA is TGCGCCAGCAGCCAAGAACGCTATCTAGCAGCGAACACCGGGGAGCTGTTTTTT. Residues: CASSQERYLAANTGELFF.

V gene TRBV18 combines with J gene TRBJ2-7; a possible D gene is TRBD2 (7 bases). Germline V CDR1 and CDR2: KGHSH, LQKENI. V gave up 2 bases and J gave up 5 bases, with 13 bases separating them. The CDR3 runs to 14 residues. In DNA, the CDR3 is TGTGCCAGCTCACCAAGGGGGGGGTCCCACGAGCAGTACTTC. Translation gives CASSPRGGSHEQYF.

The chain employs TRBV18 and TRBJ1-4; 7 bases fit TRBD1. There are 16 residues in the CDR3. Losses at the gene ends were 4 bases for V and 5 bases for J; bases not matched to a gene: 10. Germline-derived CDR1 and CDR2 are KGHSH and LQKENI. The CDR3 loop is CASSLGTAGGNEKLFF. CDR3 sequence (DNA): TGTGCCAGCTCACTCGGGACAGCCGGGGGGAATGAAAAACTGTTTTTT. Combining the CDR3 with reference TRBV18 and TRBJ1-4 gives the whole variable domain NAGVMQNPRHLVRRRGQEARLRCSPMKGHSHVYWYRQLPEEGLKFMVYLQKENIIDESGMPKERFSAEFPKEGPSILRIQQVVRGDSAAYFCASSLGTAGGNEKLFFGSGTQLSVL.

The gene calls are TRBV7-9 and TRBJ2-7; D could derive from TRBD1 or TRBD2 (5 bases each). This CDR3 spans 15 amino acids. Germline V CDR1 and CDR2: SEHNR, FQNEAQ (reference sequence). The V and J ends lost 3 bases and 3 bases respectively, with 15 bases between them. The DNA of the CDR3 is TGTGCCAGCAGCTTTGGCCCAAGGGACGACTACGAGCAGTACTTC. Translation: CASSFGPRDDYEQYF.

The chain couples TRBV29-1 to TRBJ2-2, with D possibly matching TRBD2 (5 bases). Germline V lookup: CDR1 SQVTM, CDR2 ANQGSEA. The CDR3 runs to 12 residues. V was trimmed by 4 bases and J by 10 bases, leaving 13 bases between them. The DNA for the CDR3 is TGCAGCGTTGGGTTCCGGGAACAGGAGCTGTTTTTT. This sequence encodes CSVGFREQELFF.